The entry below describes one TCR beta chain. Per the authors' pipeline: For nucleated cells, counts were estimated from reference gene primer amplification. Method: immunoSEQ multiplex PCR; TCRdb's copy keeps in-frame clones and lacks some. The DNA was the basis for D and trimming; V, J and clone size are from that table. The table includes 130,000 to 150,000 clones, 84% detected once. The sample is drawn from a study of blood T cell repertoires in COVID-19. Turning to the study itself: Sites across the United States, Italy and Spain contributed samples from acute and convalescent COVID-19.

CDR3 length equals 13 residues. Germline-derived CDR1 and CDR2 are SGHAT and FQDESV (reference sequence). The J segment lost 4 bases and the V segment lost 8 bases, leaving 3 bases of the junction unmatched. This clonotype was obtained from a woman of 80 years or more in a cohort sampled during active or convalescent COVID-19. The specimen was peripheral blood. This rearrangement joins TRBV11-1 to TRBJ2-1; 9 nucleotides match TRBD2. CDR3 amino acids: CASSSGVYNEQFF. CDR3 nucleotides: TGTGCCAGCTCTAGCGGGGTGTACAATGAGCAGTTCTTC.